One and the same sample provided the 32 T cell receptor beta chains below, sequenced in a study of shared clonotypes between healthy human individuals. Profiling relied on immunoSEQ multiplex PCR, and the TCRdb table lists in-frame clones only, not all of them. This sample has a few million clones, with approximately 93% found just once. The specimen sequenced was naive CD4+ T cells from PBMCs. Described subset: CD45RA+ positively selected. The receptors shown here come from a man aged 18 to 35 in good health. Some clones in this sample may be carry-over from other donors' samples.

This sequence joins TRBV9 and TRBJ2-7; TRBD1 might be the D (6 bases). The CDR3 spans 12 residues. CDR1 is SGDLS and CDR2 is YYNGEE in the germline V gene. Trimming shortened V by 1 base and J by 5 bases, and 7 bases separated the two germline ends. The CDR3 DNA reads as TGTGCCAGCAGCGTAACAGGGAACGAGCAGTACTTC. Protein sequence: CASSVTGNEQYF.

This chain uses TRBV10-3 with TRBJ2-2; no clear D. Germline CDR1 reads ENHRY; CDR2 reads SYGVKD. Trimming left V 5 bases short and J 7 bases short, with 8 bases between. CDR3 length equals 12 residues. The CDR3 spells CAISSVFGELFF. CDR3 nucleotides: TGTGCCATCAGTTCAGTGTTCGGGGAGCTGTTTTTT.

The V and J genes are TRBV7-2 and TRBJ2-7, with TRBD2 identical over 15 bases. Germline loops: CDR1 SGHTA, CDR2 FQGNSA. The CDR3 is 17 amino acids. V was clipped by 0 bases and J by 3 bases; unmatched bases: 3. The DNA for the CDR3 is TGTGCCAGCAGCTTAGCGGGACTAGCGGGAGGATACTACGAGCAGTACTTC. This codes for CASSLAGLAGGYYEQYF.

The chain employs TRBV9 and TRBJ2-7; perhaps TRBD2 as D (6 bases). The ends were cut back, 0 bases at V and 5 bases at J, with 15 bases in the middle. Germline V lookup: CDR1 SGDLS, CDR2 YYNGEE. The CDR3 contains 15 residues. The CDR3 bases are TGTGCCAGCAGCGTAGGCTTAGGGACTTCCGACGAGCAGTACTTC. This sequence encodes CASSVGLGTSDEQYF.

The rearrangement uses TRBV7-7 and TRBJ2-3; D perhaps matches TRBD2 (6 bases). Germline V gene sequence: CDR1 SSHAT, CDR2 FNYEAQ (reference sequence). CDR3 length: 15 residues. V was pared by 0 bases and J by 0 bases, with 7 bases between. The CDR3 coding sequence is TGTGCCAGCAGCTTAGCGGGAGGTAGCACAGATACGCAGTATTTT. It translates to CASSLAGGSTDTQYF.

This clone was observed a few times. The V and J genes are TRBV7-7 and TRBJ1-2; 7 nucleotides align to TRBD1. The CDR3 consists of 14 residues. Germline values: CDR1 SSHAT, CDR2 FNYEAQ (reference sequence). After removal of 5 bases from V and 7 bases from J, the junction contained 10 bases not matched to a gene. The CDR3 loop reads CASSPLQGGGGYTF. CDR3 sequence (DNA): TGTGCCAGCAGCCCACTTCAGGGGGGTGGTGGCTACACCTTC.

CDR3 DNA: TGTGCCAGCAGTGAAAGGAAGGCGGGACAAACAGAGCAGTACTTC. It is translated as CASSERKAGQTEQYF. The rearrangement joins TRBV6-1 to TRBJ2-7; D assignment may be TRBD1 or TRBD2 (6 bases each). V lost 2 bases to trimming and J lost 7 bases, with 18 bases between them. CDR3 length: 15 residues. CDR1 is MNHNS and CDR2 is SASEGT in the germline V gene.

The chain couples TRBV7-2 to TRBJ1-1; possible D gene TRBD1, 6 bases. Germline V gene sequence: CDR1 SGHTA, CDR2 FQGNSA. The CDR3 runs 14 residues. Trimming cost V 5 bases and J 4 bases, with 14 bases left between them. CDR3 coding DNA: TGTGCCAGCAGCCTCCAGGGGACGGCCACTGAAGCTTTCTTT. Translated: CASSLQGTATEAFF.

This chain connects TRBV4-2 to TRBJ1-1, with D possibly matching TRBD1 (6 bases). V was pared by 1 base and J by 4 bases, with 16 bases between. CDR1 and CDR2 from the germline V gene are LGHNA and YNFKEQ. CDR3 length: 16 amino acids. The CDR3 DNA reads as TGTGCCAGCAGCCAAGGACACAGGGCCAAGGGCACTGAAGCTTTCTTT. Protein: CASSQGHRAKGTEAFF.

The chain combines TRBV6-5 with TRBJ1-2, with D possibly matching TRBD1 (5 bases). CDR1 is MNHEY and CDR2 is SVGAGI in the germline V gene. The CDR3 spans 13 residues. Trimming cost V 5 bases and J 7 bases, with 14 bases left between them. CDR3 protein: CASSVGPRGGYTF. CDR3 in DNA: TGTGCCAGCAGTGTGGGACCCCGAGGTGGCTACACCTTC.

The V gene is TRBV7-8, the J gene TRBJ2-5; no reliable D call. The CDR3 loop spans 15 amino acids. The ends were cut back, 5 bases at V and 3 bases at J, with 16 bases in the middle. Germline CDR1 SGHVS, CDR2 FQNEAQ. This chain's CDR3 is CASSPTWLGKETQYF. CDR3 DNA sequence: TGTGCCAGCAGCCCTACCTGGTTGGGGAAAGAGACCCAGTACTTC.

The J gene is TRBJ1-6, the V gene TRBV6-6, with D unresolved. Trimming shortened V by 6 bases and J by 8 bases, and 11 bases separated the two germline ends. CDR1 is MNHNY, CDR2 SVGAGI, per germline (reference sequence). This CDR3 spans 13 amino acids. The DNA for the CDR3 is TGTGCCAGCAGCCCTGCGGGCCATTCACCCCTCCACTTT. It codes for CASSPAGHSPLHF.

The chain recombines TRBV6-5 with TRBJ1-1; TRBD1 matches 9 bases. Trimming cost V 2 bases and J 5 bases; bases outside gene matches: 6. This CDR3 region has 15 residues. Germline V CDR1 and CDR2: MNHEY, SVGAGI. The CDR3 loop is CASSYIDRGSTEAFF. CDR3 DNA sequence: TGTGCCAGCAGTTACATAGACAGGGGGAGTACTGAAGCTTTCTTT.

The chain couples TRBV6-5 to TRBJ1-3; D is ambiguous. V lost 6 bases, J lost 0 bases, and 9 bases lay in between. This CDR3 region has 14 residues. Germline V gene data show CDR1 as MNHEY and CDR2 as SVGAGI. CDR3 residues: CASSPDYSGNTIYF. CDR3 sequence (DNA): TGTGCCAGCAGCCCGGATTACTCTGGAAACACCATATATTTT.

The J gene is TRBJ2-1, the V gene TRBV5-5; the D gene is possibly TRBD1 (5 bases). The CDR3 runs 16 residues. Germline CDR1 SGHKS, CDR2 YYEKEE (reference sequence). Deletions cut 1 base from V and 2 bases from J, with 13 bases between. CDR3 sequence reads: CASSLLSGAPYNEQFF. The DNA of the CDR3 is TGTGCCAGCAGCTTGCTGTCTGGGGCCCCCTACAATGAGCAGTTCTTC.

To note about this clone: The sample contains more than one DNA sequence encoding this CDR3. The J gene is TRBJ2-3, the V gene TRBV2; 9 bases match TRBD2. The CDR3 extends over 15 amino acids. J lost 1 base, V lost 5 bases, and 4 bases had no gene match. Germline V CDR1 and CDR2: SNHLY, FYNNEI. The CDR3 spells CASSPSGKGTDTQYF. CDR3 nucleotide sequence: TGTGCCAGCAGTCCTAGCGGGAAGGGCACAGATACGCAGTATTTT. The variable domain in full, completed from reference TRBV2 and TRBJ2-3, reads EPEVTQTPSHQVTQMGQEVILRCVPISNHLYFYWYRQILGQKVEFLVSFYNNEISEKSEIFDDQFSVERPDGSNFTLKIRSTKLEDSAMYFCASSPSGKGTDTQYFGPGTRLTVL.

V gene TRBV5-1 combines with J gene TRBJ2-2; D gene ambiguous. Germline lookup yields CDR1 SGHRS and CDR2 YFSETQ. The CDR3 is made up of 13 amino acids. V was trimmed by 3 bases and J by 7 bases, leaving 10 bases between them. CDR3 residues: CASSWDPSGELFF. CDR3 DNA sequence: TGCGCCAGCAGCTGGGATCCGAGCGGGGAGCTGTTTTTT. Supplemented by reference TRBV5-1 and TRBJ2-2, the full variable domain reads KAGVTQTPRYLIKTRGQQVTLSCSPISGHRSVSWYQQTPGQGLQFLFEYFSETQRNKGNFPGRFSGRQFSNSRSEMNVSTLELGDSALYLCASSWDPSGELFFGEGSRLTVL.

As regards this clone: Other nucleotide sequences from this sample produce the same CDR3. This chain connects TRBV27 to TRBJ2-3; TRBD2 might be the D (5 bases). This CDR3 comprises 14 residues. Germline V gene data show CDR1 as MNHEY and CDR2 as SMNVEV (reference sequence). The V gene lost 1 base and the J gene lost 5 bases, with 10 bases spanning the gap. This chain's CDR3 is CASSLFPGLDTQYF. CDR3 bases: TGTGCCAGCAGTTTATTCCCGGGGTTAGATACGCAGTATTTT.

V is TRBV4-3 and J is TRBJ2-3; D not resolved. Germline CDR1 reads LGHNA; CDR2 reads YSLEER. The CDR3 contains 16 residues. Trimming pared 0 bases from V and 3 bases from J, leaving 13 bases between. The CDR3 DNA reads TGCGCCAGCAGCCAAGATACTTCTTATATAACAGATACGCAGTATTTT. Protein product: CASSQDTSYITDTQYF.

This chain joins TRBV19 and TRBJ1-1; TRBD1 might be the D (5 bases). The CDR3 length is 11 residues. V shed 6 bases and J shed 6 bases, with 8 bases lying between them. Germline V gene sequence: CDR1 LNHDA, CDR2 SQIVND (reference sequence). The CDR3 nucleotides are TGTGCCAGTAGGAGAGGGGCTGAAGCTTTCTTT. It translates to CASRRGAEAFF.

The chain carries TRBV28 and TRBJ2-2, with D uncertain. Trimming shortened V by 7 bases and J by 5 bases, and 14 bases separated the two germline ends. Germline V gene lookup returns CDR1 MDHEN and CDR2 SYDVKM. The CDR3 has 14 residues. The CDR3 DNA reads TGTGCCAGCATGAGGCCAAAAGGGACCGGGGAGCTGTTTTTT. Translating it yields CASMRPKGTGELFF. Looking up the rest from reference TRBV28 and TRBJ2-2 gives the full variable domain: DVKVTQSSRYLVKRTGEKVFLECVQDMDHENMFWYRQDPGLGLRLIYFSYDVKMKEKGDIPEGYSVSREKKERFSLILESASTNQTSMYLCASMRPKGTGELFFGEGSRLTVL.

CDR3 sequence (DNA): TGTGCCAGCACCACCCAGGGGGGGGCGAGGGAGACCCAGTACTTC. Its translation is CASTTQGGARETQYF. This chain joins TRBV6-6 and TRBJ2-5; D is possibly TRBD1 or TRBD2 (7 bases each). The V gene's germline CDR1 is MNHNY and CDR2 SVGAGI (reference sequence). Trimming pared 7 bases from V and 5 bases from J, leaving 20 bases between. This CDR3 contains 15 residues.

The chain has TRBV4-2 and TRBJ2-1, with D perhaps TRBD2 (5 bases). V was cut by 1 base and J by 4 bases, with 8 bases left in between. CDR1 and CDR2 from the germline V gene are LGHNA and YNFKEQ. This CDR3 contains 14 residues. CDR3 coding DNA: TGTGCCAGCAGCCAAGGACTACCATACAATGAGCAGTTCTTC. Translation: CASSQGLPYNEQFF.

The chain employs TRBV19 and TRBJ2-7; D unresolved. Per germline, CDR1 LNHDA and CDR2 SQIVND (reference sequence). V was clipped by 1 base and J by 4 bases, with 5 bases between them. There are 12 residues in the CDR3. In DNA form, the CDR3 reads TGTGCCAGTAGTATAGTCGGGTACGAGCAGTACTTC. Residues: CASSIVGYEQYF.

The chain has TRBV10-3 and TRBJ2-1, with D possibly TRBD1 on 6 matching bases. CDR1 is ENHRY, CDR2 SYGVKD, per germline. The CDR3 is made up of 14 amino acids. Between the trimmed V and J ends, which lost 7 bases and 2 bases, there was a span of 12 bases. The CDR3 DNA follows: TGTGCCATCACCCAGGACAGCGCCTACAATGAGCAGTTCTTC. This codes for CAITQDSAYNEQFF.

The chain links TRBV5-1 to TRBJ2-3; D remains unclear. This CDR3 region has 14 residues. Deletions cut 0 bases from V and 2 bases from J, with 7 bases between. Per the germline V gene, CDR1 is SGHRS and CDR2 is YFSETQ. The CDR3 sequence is CASSLVAATDTQYF. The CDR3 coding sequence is TGCGCCAGCAGCTTGGTCGCAGCCACAGATACGCAGTATTTT. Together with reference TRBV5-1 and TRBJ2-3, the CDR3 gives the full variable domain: KAGVTQTPRYLIKTRGQQVTLSCSPISGHRSVSWYQQTPGQGLQFLFEYFSETQRNKGNFPGRFSGRQFSNSRSEMNVSTLELGDSALYLCASSLVAATDTQYFGPGTRLTVL.

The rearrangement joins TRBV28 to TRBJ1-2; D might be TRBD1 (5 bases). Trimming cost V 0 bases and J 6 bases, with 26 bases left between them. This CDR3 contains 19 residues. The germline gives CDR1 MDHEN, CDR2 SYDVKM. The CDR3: CASSLWPRTGGPTDDGYTF. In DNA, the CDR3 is TGTGCCAGCAGTTTATGGCCCCGGACGGGGGGTCCCACTGATGATGGCTACACCTTC.

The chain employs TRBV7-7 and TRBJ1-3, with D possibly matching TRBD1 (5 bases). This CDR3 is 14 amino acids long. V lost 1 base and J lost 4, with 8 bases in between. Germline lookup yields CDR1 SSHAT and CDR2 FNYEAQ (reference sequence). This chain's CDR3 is CASSLGGAGNTIYF. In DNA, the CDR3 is TGTGCCAGCAGCTTAGGGGGCGCCGGAAACACCATATATTTT. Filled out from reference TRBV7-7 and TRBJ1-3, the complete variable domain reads GAGVSQSPRYKVTKRGQDVTLRCDPISSHATLYWYQQALGQGPEFLTYFNYEAQPDKSGLPSDRFSAERPEGSISTLTIQRTEQRDSAMYRCASSLGGAGNTIYFGEGSWLTVV.

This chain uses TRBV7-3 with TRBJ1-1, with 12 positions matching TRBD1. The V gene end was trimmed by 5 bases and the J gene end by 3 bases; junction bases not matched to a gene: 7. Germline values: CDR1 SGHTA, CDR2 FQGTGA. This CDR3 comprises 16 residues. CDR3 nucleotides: TGTGCCAGCAGCCCAGGGACAGGGGGCACGTACACTGAAGCTTTCTTT. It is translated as CASSPGTGGTYTEAFF.

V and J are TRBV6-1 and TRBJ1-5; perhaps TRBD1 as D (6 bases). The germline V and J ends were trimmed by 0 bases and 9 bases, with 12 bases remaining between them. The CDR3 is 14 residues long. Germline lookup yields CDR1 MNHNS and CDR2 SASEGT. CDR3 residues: CASSEAGGLGPQHF. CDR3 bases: TGTGCCAGCAGTGAAGCGGGGGGCCTAGGGCCCCAGCATTTT.

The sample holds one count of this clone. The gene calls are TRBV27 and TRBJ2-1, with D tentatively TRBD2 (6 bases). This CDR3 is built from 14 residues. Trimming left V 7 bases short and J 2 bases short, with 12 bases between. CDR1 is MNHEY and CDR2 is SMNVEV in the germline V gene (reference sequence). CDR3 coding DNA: TGTGCCAGCAAAGCGGGCTCTCCCTACAATGAGCAGTTCTTC. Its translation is CASKAGSPYNEQFF.

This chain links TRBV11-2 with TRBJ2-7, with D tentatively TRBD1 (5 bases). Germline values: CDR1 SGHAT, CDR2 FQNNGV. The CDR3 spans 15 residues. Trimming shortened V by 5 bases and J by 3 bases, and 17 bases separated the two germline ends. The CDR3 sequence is CASSPNSQGRYEQYF. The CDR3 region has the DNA TGTGCCAGCAGCCCCAATAGCCAGGGCCGCTACGAGCAGTACTTC. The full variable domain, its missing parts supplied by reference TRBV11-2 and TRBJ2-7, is EAGVAQSPRYKIIEKRQSVAFWCNPISGHATLYWYQQILGQGPKLLIQFQNNGVVDDSQLPKDRFSAERLKGVDSTLKIQPAKLEDSAVYLCASSPNSQGRYEQYFGPGTRLTVT.